This passage covers 24 T cell receptor beta chains from one sample sequenced in a study of PD-1 blockade in classical Hodgkin lymphoma. Relapse after autologous stem cell transplantation occurred in every patient, and brentuximab vedotin exposure varied. Repertoires were generated with immunoSEQ multiplex PCR, while TCRdb's copy carries only in-frame clones and drops some. The sample includes roughly 140,000 clones, approximately 72% seen only once; the top ten take roughly 8.4%. Sequencing used peripheral blood mononuclear cells (PBMCs), obtained before the second cycle of nivolumab. The source of these receptors is a human donor with classical Hodgkin lymphoma.

This sequence joins TRBV6-6 and TRBJ2-7; weak D call: TRBD1 (6 bases). CDR3 length: 14 amino acids. CDR1 is MNHNY, CDR2 SVGAGI, per germline (reference sequence). V lost 6 bases and J lost 6, with 18 bases in between. CDR3 loop: CASREDRTRPEQYF. In DNA, the CDR3 is TGTGCCAGCAGGGAAGACAGGACACGCCCCGAGCAGTACTTC.

This clone was seen ten or more times. J is TRBJ2-5 and V is TRBV29-1, with D perhaps matching TRBD1 (5 bases). The V gene lost 2 bases and the J gene lost 2 bases, with 12 bases spanning the gap. The CDR3 extends over 14 amino acids. Germline CDR1 SQVTM, CDR2 ANQGSEA. The CDR3 DNA reads as TGCAGCGTTGAAATGGACACCTTTCAAGAGACCCAGTACTTC. It specifies CSVEMDTFQETQYF.

A few counts support this clone. The chain couples TRBV29-1 to TRBJ2-7, with D hard to call. Trimming left V 7 bases short and J 0 bases short, with 10 bases between. The CDR3 is 12 amino acids. Germline CDR1 is SQVTM and CDR2 is ANQGSEA. The CDR3 protein is CSALQPSYEQYF. The CDR3 DNA sequence: TGCAGCGCACTCCAGCCCTCCTACGAGCAGTACTTC.

The CDR3 here is CASRKVAWDTEAFF. Here the CDR3 DNA reads TGTGCCAGCAGGAAGGTAGCGTGGGACACTGAAGCTTTCTTT. This sequence joins TRBV28 and TRBJ1-1; D is unclear. Germline V gene lookup returns CDR1 MDHEN and CDR2 SYDVKM. V dropped 6 bases and J dropped 3 bases, with 14 bases sitting between them. CDR3 length: 14 residues.

This chain links TRBV11-1 with TRBJ2-7; 9 bases line up with TRBD1. V lost 4 bases to trimming and J lost 4 bases; unmatched junction nucleotides: 2. The germline V gene encodes CDR1 SGHAT and CDR2 FQDESV (reference sequence). CDR3 size: 13 residues. This CDR3 reads CASSSDRGYEQYF. CDR3 nucleotide sequence: TGTGCCAGCAGCTCGGACAGGGGATACGAGCAGTACTTC.

The chain links TRBV6-5 to TRBJ2-1; no clear D gene. Germline V gives CDR1 MNHEY, CDR2 SVGAGI. V dropped 0 bases and J dropped 5 bases, with 11 bases sitting between them. The CDR3 extends over 15 amino acids. The CDR3 protein is CASSYSYLADNEQFF. For the CDR3, the DNA is TGTGCCAGCAGTTACTCGTATTTAGCTGACAATGAGCAGTTCTTC.

The chain recombines TRBV19 with TRBJ2-7; 8 bases are shared with TRBD2. After removal of 1 base from V and 2 bases from J, the junction contained 4 bases not matched to a gene. This CDR3 spans 15 amino acids. CDR1 and CDR2 (germline): LNHDA, SQIVND (reference sequence). Here the CDR3 DNA reads TGTGCCAGTAGTATAGGCGGGGGGTTCGCCTACGAGCAGTACTTC. It codes for CASSIGGGFAYEQYF.

The chain recombines TRBV11-2 with TRBJ2-1; a possible D gene is TRBD2 (6 bases). CDR1 SGHAT and CDR2 FQNNGV come from the germline V gene. The CDR3 contains 14 residues. Trimming took off 4 bases at V and 4 bases at J, with 11 bases between the two ends. In DNA form, the CDR3 reads TGTGCCAGCAGCTCCCCGGGAGTTTACAATGAGCAGTTCTTC. Residues: CASSSPGVYNEQFF.

In the case of this clone: Other DNA sequences within the sample encode an identical CDR3. The V call is TRBV11-1, the J call TRBJ1-2; D remains ambiguous. CDR1 SGHAT and CDR2 FQDESV come from the germline V gene (reference sequence). V was shortened by 0 bases and J by 5 bases, with 4 bases between the two germline ends. CDR3 length: 12 amino acids. CDR3 in amino acids: CASSLASYGYTF. The CDR3 DNA reads as TGTGCCAGCAGCTTAGCGTCTTATGGCTACACCTTC.

This chain links TRBV23-1 with TRBJ1-2; TRBD1 might be the D (6 bases). TRBV23-1 belongs to the ORF category, with a function that is uncertain. Trimming removed 6 bases from V and 5 bases from J, with 16 bases in between. The CDR3 spans 14 residues. In nucleotides, the CDR3 is TGCGCCAGCAGCCAAGTACAGGGAGTATATGGCTACACCTTC. Residues: CASSQVQGVYGYTF.

This rearrangement joins TRBV10-3 to TRBJ2-3; D tentatively fits TRBD1 or TRBD2 (5 bases each). Trimming shortened V by 5 bases and J by 2 bases, and 17 bases separated the two germline ends. Looked up from germline, CDR1 is ENHRY and CDR2 is SYGVKD. This CDR3 comprises 16 residues. CDR3 DNA sequence: TGTGCCATCAGTCGTAACCGGGACCCCCACACAGATACGCAGTATTTT. This codes for CAISRNRDPHTDTQYF.

The V gene is TRBV6-5, the J gene TRBJ2-7; D is possibly TRBD1 (6 bases). Trimming took off 0 bases at V and 0 bases at J, with 9 bases between the two ends. This CDR3 contains 15 residues. Germline CDR1 reads MNHEY; CDR2 reads SVGAGI. The CDR3 here is CASSYSTGFSYEQYF. The CDR3 bases are TGTGCCAGCAGTTACTCGACAGGCTTCTCCTACGAGCAGTACTTC.

The chain recombines TRBV27 with TRBJ2-1; TRBD2 aligns across 10 bases. This CDR3 is 17 amino acids long. V lost 6 bases to trimming and J lost 2 bases; unmatched junction nucleotides: 10. Germline CDR1 MNHEY, CDR2 SMNVEV (reference sequence). The CDR3 loop is CASRDTSGVKTYNEQFF. The CDR3 region has the DNA TGTGCCAGCAGAGATACTAGCGGGGTGAAAACCTACAATGAGCAGTTCTTC.

The chain has TRBV7-3 and TRBJ2-7, with D unclear. V gave up 4 bases and J gave up 4 bases, with 11 bases separating them. Germline V gene sequence: CDR1 SGHTA, CDR2 FQGTGA. The CDR3 consists of 13 residues. In DNA, the CDR3 is TGTGCCAGCAGCTCCTCCCAAAGGTACGAGCAGTACTTC. This encodes CASSSSQRYEQYF.

The chain carries TRBV2 and TRBJ2-1, with 8 bases that match TRBD1. J gave up 4 bases and V 8 bases, and 10 bases lay outside the gene matches. Germline-derived CDR1 and CDR2 are SNHLY and FYNNEI. CDR3 length: 15 residues. The CDR3 sequence: CASGTDRGKYNEQFF. Here the CDR3 DNA reads TGTGCCAGCGGCACAGACAGGGGAAAATACAATGAGCAGTTCTTC.

A remark on this clone: The same CDR3 can be traced to other DNA sequences in this sample. The rearrangement uses TRBV2 and TRBJ2-7; D unclear. The ends were cut back, 2 bases at V and 9 bases at J, with 8 bases in the middle. CDR1 and CDR2 from the germline V gene are SNHLY and FYNNEI. This CDR3 has 11 amino acids. CDR3 coding DNA: TGTGCCAGCAGTGAACGAACGGGGCAGTACTTC. It yields the protein CASSERTGQYF.

V gene TRBV25-1 combines with J gene TRBJ2-3; no firm D call. V was pared by 8 bases and J by 2 bases, with 11 bases between. The length of the CDR3 is 13 residues. Looked up from germline, CDR1 is MGHDK and CDR2 is SYGVNS. The CDR3 region is CASRTEFTDTQYF. The CDR3 DNA sequence: TGTGCCAGCCGAACAGAGTTCACAGATACGCAGTATTTT.

CDR3 nucleotides: TGTGCCAGCTCAACCCGTAGCGGGATACCGCGAGAGACCCAGTACTTC. Protein: CASSTRSGIPRETQYF. The chain uses TRBV18 and TRBJ2-5, with 8 bases matching TRBD2. Germline trimming cut 5 bases from V and 4 bases from J; bases unmatched to any gene: 12. The CDR3 runs 16 residues. The V gene's germline CDR1 is KGHSH and CDR2 LQKENI.

In this sample, this clone turned up a few times. CDR3 coding DNA: TGTGCCAGCAGCCCGTCGGGACAGACTGAAGCTTTCTTT. The encoded protein is CASSPSGQTEAFF. The chain links TRBV7-3 to TRBJ1-1; 7 nucleotides agree with TRBD1. The junction had 5 bases not matched to a gene; V was cut back by 5 bases and J by 5 bases. This CDR3 is 13 amino acids long. Germline CDR1 reads SGHTA; CDR2 reads FQGTGA.

The chain uses TRBV6-5 and TRBJ2-7; D is undetermined. The CDR3 contains 14 residues. The ends were cut back, 2 bases at V and 6 bases at J, with 14 bases in the middle. From germline, CDR1 is MNHEY and CDR2 SVGAGI. CDR3 in DNA: TGTGCCAGCAGTTACGGTGGACCGGGCGGCGAGCAGTACTTC. It encodes CASSYGGPGGEQYF.

This rearrangement joins TRBV7-8 to TRBJ1-4; 8 nucleotides match TRBD1. In germline, CDR1 is SGHVS, CDR2 FQNEAQ. CDR3 length equals 19 residues. Trimming at V came to 0 bases and at J to 0 bases, leaving 9 bases not matched to a gene. For the CDR3, the DNA is TGTGCCAGCAGCTTAGCGATGGGGACAGGAAGTGCAACTAATGAAAAACTGTTTTTT. Translation: CASSLAMGTGSATNEKLFF.

Worth noting for this clone: Mismatch with germline at one junction end may stem from a read error. This chain uses TRBV10-3 with TRBJ2-7; 8 positions agree with TRBD2. The germline CDR1 and CDR2 sequences are ENHRY and SYGVKD. This CDR3 has 15 residues. The CDR3, as DNA: TGTGCCAGCAGTTATCTGAGCGGGAGCTCCTACGAGCAGTACTTC. Translating it yields CASSYLSGSSYEQYF.

V gene TRBV2 combines with J gene TRBJ1-6; 8 bases agree with TRBD1. Losses at the gene ends were 6 bases for V and 9 bases for J; bases not matched to a gene: 10. The CDR3 length is 15 residues. CDR1 is SNHLY, CDR2 FYNNEI, per germline. The chain's CDR3 is CASRDSQGVGSPLHF. The CDR3 DNA sequence: TGTGCCAGCAGAGATTCACAGGGGGTAGGTTCACCCCTCCACTTT.

The chain combines TRBV6-6 with TRBJ2-7, with TRBD1 matching 10 bases. This CDR3 is 14 amino acids long. The V and J ends lost 6 bases and 0 bases, in that order; junction bases with no gene match: 2. Germline V CDR1 and CDR2: MNHNY, SVGAGI (reference sequence). CDR3: CASRDRGRSYEQYF. CDR3 coding DNA: TGTGCCAGCAGAGACAGGGGGCGCTCCTACGAGCAGTACTTC.